The sequence of this T cell receptor (beta chain) was determined in a study of memory CD4+ T cells and cytomegalovirus serostatus. Single viable CD3+CD4+CD8-CD45RO+ cells were sorted as the memory CD4+ T cells. Trimming took 4 bases from V and 4 from J, leaving 11 bases between them. Germline V gene lookup returns CDR1 SGDLS and CDR2 YYNGEE. CDR3 length: 13 residues. TCRdb keeps only in-frame clones here, not all; method: immunoSEQ multiplex PCR. Of roughly 60,000 clones in the sample, more than 70% are singletons; the top ten hold roughly 1%. The sequenced material came from memory CD4+ T cells from blood. The sequence was collected from an adult in good health and CMV-seronegative. This chain connects TRBV9 to TRBJ1-1; D gene uncertain. The CDR3 is CASSPQFGTEAFF. Here the CDR3 DNA reads TGTGCCAGCAGCCCTCAGTTTGGCACTGAAGCTTTCTTT.